One sample yielded the 5 T cell receptor beta chains listed below, sequenced in a study of kidney transplant recipient with SARS-CoV-2 infection. From the reads, TCRdb called clonotypes with MiXCR, one entry per CDR3 protein. The data hold about 250,000 distinct CDR3 sequences, with 29% observed a single time. Material: a blood sample, obtained at baseline and between days 110 and 120 from a kidney transplant recipient. The receptors originated from a male patient between 25 and 40 years old who had COVID-19 and was a kidney transplant recipient. Some T cells may be supplied by the graft donor.

In this sample, this clonotype turned up many times. The chain recombines TRBV20-1 with TRBJ1-6, with D tentatively TRBD1 (5 bases). Trimming pared 6 bases from V and 4 bases from J, leaving 19 bases between. Germline CDR1 DFQATT, CDR2 SNEGSKA (reference sequence). The CDR3 consists of 16 residues. CDR3 DNA sequence: TGCAGTGCGGTCGTTTCGGGGGGGGATTATAATTCACCCCTCCACTTT. Amino acid sequence: CSAVVSGGDYNSPLHF.

In this sample, this clonotype turned up many times. This chain links TRBV4-3 with TRBJ2-2, with D perhaps TRBD1 (5 bases). Deletions cut 0 bases from V and 2 bases from J, with 16 bases between. Germline V gene lookup returns CDR1 LGHNA and CDR2 YSLEER. The length of the CDR3 is 18 residues. The CDR3 sequence is CASSQELPTEINTGELFF. The CDR3 DNA reads TGCGCCAGCAGCCAAGAGCTCCCGACAGAGATAAACACCGGGGAGCTGTTTTTT.

This clonotype was seen ten or more times. This chain connects TRBV3-1 to TRBJ2-2; D ambiguous. V lost 5 bases and J 5 bases, leaving 24 bases between the germline ends. CDR1 and CDR2 (germline): LGHDT, YNNKEL (reference sequence). This CDR3 contains 18 residues. The CDR3 nucleotides are TGTGCCAGCAGCGTGCTTTATCCCATTTCAGGCTTGACCGGGGAGCTGTTTTTT. Protein: CASSVLYPISGLTGELFF.

This clonotype was seen a few times. This may stem from a read error, because a much larger clone lies one nucleotide away. CDR3 amino acids: CASSNKPFTRKTCGYTF. Written as DNA, the CDR3 is TGTGCCAGCAGCAATAAACCGTTTACCCGAAAGACCTGTGGCTACACCTTC. The J gene is TRBJ1-2, the V gene TRBV7-8; no clear D. V lost 5 bases and J 7 bases, leaving 26 bases between the germline ends. The CDR3 contains 17 residues. Germline CDR1 is SGHVS and CDR2 is FQNEAQ.

This clonotype was counted many times. This chain uses TRBV13 with TRBJ2-7; TRBD1 matches 9 bases. With 5 bases clipped from V and 2 bases from J, the junction kept 7 bases outside the gene matches. CDR1 is PRHDT, CDR2 FYEKMQ, per germline (reference sequence). CDR3 length: 15 amino acids. The CDR3 sequence: CASSKRTGAPYEQYF. CDR3 bases: TGTGCCAGCAGCAAAAGGACAGGGGCGCCCTACGAGCAGTACTTC.